Listed below are T cell receptor beta chains from one sample, sequenced in a study of shared clonotypes between healthy human individuals. Clones were sequenced by immunoSEQ multiplex PCR, and TCRdb holds only the in-frame ones, with some missing. In the table there are around 200,000 clones, 66% of which are singletons. Sequenced material: memory CD4+ T cells sorted from blood. The receptors were sampled from a man aged 25 to 45 in good health. CDR3s include the opening cysteine and the closing phenylalanine or tryptophan. The D gene is left open where the match is weak. Not every row has a clone size; where given, it reads once, few, many or a size class.

j_call d_call v_call clone_size cdr3_aa cdr3_nt
TRBJ1-5 - TRBV21-1 - CASASFAQGGQPQHF TGTGCCAGCGCCTCCTTTGCCCAGGGGGGCCAGCCCCAGCATTTT
TRBJ1-1 - TRBV7-3 - CASSLQEHTEAFF TGTGCCAGCAGCTTGCAGGAGCACACTGAAGCTTTCTTT
TRBJ2-3 TRBD2 TRBV10-1 once CASKKGPGIEREGPCTDTQYF TGCGCCAGCAAGAAGGGGCCGGGGATAGAGCGGGAGGGCCCCTGCACAGATACGCAGTATTTT
TRBJ1-1 TRBD1 TRBV27 - CASSDRQGARGTEAFF TGTGCCAGCAGTGACCGACAGGGGGCACGTGGCACTGAAGCTTTCTTT
TRBJ2-5 TRBD2 TRBV5-1 - CASSLGLAGSDQETQYF TGCGCCAGCAGCTTGGGACTAGCGGGATCAGACCAAGAGACCCAGTACTTC
TRBJ2-3 TRBD2 TRBV5-1 - CASRPWTSGRVDTQYF TGCGCCAGCAGACCCTGGACTAGCGGGAGGGTAGATACGCAGTATTTT
TRBJ2-2 - TRBV7-8 once CASSLAGLTQTGELFF TGTGCCAGCAGCTTAGCGGGACTGACGCAGACCGGGGAGCTGTTTTTT
TRBJ2-7 TRBD2 TRBV28 few CASRRGGYEQYF TGTGCCAGCCGTCGGGGGGGCTACGAGCAGTACTTC
TRBJ1-2 - TRBV29-1 - CSVDRDGYTF TGCAGCGTTGATCGCGATGGCTACACCTTC
TRBJ2-7 TRBD2 TRBV6-6 - CASSAQAGAKEQYF TGTGCCAGCAGCGCACAAGCGGGAGCGAAAGAGCAGTACTTC
TRBJ2-3 TRBD2 TRBV25-1 - CASSEASGRSTDTQYF TGTGCCAGCAGTGAGGCTAGCGGGAGGTCCACAGATACGCAGTATTTT
TRBJ2-1 TRBD2 TRBV11-3 - CASSLAGGSGNEQFF TGTGCCAGCAGCTTAGCGGGAGGGTCGGGGAATGAGCAGTTCTTC
TRBJ2-6 - TRBV5-4 - CASSLSEKAGANVLTF TGTGCCAGCAGCTTGTCGGAAAAGGCTGGGGCCAACGTCCTGACTTTC
TRBJ2-2 TRBD2 TRBV9 - CASSVSGRITGELFF TGTGCCAGCAGCGTTAGCGGGAGGATCACCGGGGAGCTGTTTTTT
TRBJ1-2 - TRBV30 - CAWSPSSHTF TGTGCCTGGAGTCCCAGCTCACACACCTTC
TRBJ2-7 - TRBV6-1 few CASSEWGNSQYF TGTGCCAGCAGTGAATGGGGGAATTCGCAGTACTTC